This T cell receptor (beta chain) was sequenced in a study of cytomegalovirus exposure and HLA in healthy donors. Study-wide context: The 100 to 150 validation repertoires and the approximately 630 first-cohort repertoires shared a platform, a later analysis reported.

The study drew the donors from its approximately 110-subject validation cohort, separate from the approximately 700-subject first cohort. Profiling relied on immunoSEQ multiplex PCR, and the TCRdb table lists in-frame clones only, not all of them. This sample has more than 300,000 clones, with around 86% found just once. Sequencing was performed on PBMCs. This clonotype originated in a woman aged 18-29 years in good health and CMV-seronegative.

In DNA, the CDR3 is TGCGCCAGCAGCCTGTACAATGAGCAGTTCTTC. Its translation is CASSLYNEQFF. The chain uses TRBV5-1 and TRBJ2-1; D gene ambiguous. Looked up from germline, CDR1 is SGHRS and CDR2 is YFSETQ. Between the trimmed V and J ends, which lost 4 bases and 4 bases, there was a span of 3 bases. This CDR3 has 11 residues.